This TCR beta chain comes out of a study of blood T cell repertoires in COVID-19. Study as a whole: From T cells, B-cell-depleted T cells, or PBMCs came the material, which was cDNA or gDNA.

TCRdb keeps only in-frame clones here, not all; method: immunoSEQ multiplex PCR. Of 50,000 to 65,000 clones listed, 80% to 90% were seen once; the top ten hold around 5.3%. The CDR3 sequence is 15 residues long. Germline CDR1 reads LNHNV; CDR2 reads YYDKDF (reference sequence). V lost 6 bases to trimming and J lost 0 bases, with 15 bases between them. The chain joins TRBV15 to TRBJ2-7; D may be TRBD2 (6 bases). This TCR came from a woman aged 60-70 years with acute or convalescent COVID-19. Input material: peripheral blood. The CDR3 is CATRMPGEGSYEQYF. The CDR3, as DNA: TGTGCCACCAGGATGCCGGGAGAAGGCTCCTACGAGCAGTACTTC. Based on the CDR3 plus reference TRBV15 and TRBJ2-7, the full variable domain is DAMVIQNPRYQVTQFGKPVTLSCSQTLNHNVMYWYQQKSSQAPKLLFHYYDKDFNNEADTPDNFQSRRPNTSFCFLDIRSPGLGDTAMYLCATRMPGEGSYEQYFGPGTRLTVT.